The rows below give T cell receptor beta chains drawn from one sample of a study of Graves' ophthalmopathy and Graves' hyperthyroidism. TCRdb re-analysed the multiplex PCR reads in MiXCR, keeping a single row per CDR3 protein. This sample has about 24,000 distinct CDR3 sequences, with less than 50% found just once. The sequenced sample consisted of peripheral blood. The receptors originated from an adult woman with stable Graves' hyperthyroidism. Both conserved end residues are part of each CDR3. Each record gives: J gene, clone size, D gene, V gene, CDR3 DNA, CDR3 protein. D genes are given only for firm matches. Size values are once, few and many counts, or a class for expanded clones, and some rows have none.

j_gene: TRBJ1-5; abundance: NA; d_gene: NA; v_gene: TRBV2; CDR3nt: TGTGCCAGCAGAATAGACATGGGGCAGGGTCAGCCCCAGCATTTT; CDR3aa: CASRIDMGQGQPQHF
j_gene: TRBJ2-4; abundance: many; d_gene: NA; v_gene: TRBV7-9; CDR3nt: TGTGCCAGCAGCTTCGGGAAAAACATTCAGTACTTC; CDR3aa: CASSFGKNIQYF
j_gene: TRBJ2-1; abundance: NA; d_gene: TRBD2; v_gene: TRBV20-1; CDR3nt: TGCAGTGCTAGGGCAGCGGGGAGGCTTAATCAGCAGTTCTTC; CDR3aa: CSARAAGRLNQQFF
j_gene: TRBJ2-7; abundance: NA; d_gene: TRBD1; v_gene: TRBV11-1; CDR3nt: TGTGCCAGCAGCTTAAGGCCGACAGGGGGTTTCGACGAGCAGTACTTC; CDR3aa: CASSLRPTGGFDEQYF
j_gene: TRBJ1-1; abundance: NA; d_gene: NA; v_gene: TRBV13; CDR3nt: NA; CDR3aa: CDSSFYICSATVGLAEAFF
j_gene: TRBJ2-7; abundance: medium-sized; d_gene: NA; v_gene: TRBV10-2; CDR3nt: TGCGCCACCTCAAATGGGCGGGACTACGAGCAGTACTTC; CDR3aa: CATSNGRDYEQYF
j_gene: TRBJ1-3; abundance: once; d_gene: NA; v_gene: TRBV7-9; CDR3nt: TGTGCCAGCAACGGATCTGGAAACACCATATATTTT; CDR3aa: CASNGSGNTIYF
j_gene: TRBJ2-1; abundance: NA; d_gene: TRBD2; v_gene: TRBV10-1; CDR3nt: TGCGCCAGCAGTGAGTTAGCGGGAGGGCTGAATGAGCAGTTCTTC; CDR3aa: CASSELAGGLNEQFF
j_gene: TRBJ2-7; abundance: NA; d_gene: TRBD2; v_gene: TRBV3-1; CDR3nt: TGTGCCAACAGCCAGGCTAGCGGAAAGTCCTACGAGCAGTACTTC; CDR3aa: CANSQASGKSYEQYF
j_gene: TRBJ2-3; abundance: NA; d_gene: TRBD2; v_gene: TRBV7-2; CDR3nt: TGTGCCAGCAGCTTATTGGGACTAGCGGGACTCGCAGATACGCAGTATTTT; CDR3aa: CASSLLGLAGLADTQYF
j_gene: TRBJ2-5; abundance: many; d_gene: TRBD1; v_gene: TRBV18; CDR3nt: TGTGCCAGCTCACCACCGGGGACAGCCCCAGGAGAGACCCAGTACTTC; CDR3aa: CASSPPGTAPGETQYF
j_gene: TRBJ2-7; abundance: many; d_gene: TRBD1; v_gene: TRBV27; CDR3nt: TGTGCCAGCACTTACTACCAACCGGGACAGGGGGCTGGTGAGCAGTACTTC; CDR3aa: CASTYYQPGQGAGEQYF
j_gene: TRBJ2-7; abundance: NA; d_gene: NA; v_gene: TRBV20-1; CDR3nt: TGCAGTGCAGCCGGGACACTAACCTACGAGCAGTACTTC; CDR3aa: CSAAGTLTYEQYF
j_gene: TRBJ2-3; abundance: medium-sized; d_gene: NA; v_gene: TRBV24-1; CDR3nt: TGTGCCACCAGTGATTTCCAGAGTCTCTTATCAGATACGCAGTATTTT; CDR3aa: CATSDFQSLLSDTQYF
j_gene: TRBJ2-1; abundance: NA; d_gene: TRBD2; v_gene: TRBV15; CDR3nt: TGTGCCACCAGCAGAGTACCTAATCTAGCGGCCTACTACAATGAGCAGTTCTTC; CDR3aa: CATSRVPNLAAYYNEQFF
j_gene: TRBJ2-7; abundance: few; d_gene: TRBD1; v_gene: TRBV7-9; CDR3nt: TGTGCCAGCAGCTTAGGGCAGGGGGCTGGCGAGCAGTACTTC; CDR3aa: CASSLGQGAGEQYF
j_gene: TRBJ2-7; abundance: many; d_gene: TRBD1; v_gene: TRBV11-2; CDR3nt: TGTGCCAGCAGCTTAGAGACAGGGGCCCCTTACTACGAGCAGTACTTC; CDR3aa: CASSLETGAPYYEQYF
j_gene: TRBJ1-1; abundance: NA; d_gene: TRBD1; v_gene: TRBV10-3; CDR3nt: TGTGCCATCAGGGACAGGGGTGACACTGAAGCTTTCTTT; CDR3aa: CAIRDRGDTEAFF
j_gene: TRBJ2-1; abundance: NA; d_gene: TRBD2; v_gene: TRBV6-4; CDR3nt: TGTGCCAGCAGTGACACTAGCGGGGACTCCAATGAGCAGTTCTTC; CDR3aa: CASSDTSGDSNEQFF
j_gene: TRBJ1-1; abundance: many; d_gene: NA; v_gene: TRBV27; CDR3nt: TGTGCCAGCAGTTTTAGGGCCACGAACACTGAAGCTTTCTTT; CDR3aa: CASSFRATNTEAFF
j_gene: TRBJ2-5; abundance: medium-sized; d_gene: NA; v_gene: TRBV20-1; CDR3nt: TGCAGTGCTAGAGATTTGGCAGGGCGTGTTGGGACCCAGTACTTC; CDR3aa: CSARDLAGRVGTQYF
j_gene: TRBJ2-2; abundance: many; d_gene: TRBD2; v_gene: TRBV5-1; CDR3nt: TGCGCCAGCAGGACCACTAGCGGGAGTTACACCGGGGAGCTGTTTTTT; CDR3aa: CASRTTSGSYTGELFF
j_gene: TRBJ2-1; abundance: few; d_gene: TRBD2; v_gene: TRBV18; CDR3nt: TGTGCCAGCTCACCACGGTCCGGGAGGGCCCGAAATGAGCAGTTCTTC; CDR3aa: CASSPRSGRARNEQFF
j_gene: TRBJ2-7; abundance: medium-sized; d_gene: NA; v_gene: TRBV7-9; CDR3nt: TGTGCCAGCAGCCCCCGGGACTTCTACGAGCAGTACTTC; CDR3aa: CASSPRDFYEQYF
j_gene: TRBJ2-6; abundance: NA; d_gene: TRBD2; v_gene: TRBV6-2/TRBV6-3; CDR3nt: TGTGCCAGCAGTTATACTAGCGTTAGCTCTGGGGCCAACGTCCTGACTTTC; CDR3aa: CASSYTSVSSGANVLTF
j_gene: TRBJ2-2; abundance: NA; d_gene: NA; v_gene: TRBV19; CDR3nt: TGTGCCACGGGCTGTGCGAACACCGGGGAGCTGTTTTTT; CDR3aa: CATGCANTGELFF
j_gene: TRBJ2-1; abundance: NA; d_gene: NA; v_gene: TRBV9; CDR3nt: TGTGCCAGCAGCGTAGCGGGGCAGGGACCCGATGAGCTGTTCTTC; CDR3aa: CASSVAGQGPDELFF
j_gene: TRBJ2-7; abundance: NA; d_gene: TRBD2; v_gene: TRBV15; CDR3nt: TGTGCCACCAGCAGTGAAGGGACTAGCGGGAGTTACGAGCAGTACTTC; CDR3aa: CATSSEGTSGSYEQYF
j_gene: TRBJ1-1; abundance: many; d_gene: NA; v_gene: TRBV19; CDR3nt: TGTGCCAGTAGTATGGCCCCCCGTCTTTATATGAACACTGAAGCTTTCTTT; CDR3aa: CASSMAPRLYMNTEAFF
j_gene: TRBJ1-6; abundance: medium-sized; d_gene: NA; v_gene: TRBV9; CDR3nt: TGTGCCAGCAGCGCCAGTAATTCACCCCTCCACTTT; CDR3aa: CASSASNSPLHF
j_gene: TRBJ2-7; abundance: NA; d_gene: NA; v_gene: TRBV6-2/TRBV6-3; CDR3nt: TGTGCCAGCAGTTACTCGAAAGGGGGAGGGGTCGGCGAGCAGTACTTC; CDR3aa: CASSYSKGGGVGEQYF
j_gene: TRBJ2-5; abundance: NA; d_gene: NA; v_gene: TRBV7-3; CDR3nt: TGTGCCAGCAGCTTAACGCAGGGGGGGACCCAGTACTTC; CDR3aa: CASSLTQGGTQYF
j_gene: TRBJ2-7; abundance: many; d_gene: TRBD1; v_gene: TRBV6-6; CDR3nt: TGTGCCAGCAGTTACTCGAGTGGACAGGGCTACGAGCAGTACTTC; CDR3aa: CASSYSSGQGYEQYF
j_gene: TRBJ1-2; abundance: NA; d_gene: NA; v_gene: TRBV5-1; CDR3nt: TGCGCCGGCAGCTTGGAGGGGACTAGCCCATCCTATGGCTACACCTTC; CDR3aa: CAGSLEGTSPSYGYTF
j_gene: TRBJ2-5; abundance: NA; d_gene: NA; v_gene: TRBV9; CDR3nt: NA; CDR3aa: CASSAGQATNEKLFFGSGTQYF
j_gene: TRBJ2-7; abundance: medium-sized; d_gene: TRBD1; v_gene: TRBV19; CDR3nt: TGTGCCAGTAGTATATCCCCGACAGGGTCGAGTTACGAGCAGTACTTC; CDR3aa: CASSISPTGSSYEQYF
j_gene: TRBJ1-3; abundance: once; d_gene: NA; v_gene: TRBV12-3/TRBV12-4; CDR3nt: TGTGCCAGCAGTTTAGCGGATCATTACAGTGGTACTGGAAACACCATACATTTT; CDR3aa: CASSLADHYSGTGNTIHF
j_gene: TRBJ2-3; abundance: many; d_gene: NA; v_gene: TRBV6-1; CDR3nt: TGTGCCAGCAGTGAGGCTAGCGTGAGAGATACGCAGTATTTT; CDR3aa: CASSEASVRDTQYF
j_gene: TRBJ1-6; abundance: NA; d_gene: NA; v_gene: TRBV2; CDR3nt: TGTGCCAGCAGTGAAGAGGGCGGACGGGATTCACCCCTCCACTTT; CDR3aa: CASSEEGGRDSPLHF
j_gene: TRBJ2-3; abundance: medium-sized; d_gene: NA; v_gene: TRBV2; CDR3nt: TGTGCCAGCAGGGCTGGTTTAGTGAGGTCTAGCACAGATACGCAGTATTTT; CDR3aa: CASRAGLVRSSTDTQYF
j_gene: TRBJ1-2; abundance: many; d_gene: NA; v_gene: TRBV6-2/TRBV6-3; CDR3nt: TGTGCCAGCAGTTACCCGGACATCCAAAACTATGGCTACACCTTC; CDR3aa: CASSYPDIQNYGYTF
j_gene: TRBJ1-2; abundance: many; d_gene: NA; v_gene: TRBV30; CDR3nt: TGTGCCTGGAGTCGGGCACAGGGAGGTTGGGGCTACACCTTC; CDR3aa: CAWSRAQGGWGYTF
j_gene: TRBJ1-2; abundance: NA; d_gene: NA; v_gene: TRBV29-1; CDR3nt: TGCAGCGTAGCCCCCACAGGACTGCCTGGCTACACCTTC; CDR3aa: CSVAPTGLPGYTF
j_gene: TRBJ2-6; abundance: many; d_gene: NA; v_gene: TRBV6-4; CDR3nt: TGTGCCAGCAGTGACAGGGCTGGGGCCAACGTCCTGACTTTC; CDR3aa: CASSDRAGANVLTF
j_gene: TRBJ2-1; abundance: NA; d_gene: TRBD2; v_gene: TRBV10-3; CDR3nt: TGTGCCATCAGTCCGGGACTAGCGGGGGGTTCCTACAATGAGCAGTTCTTC; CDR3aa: CAISPGLAGGSYNEQFF
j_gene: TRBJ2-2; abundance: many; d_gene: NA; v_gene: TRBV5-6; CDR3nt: TGTGCCAGCACCCATGGGGGCACGAACACCGGGGAGCTGTTTTTT; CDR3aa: CASTHGGTNTGELFF
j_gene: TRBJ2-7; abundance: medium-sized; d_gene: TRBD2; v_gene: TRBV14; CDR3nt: TGTGCCAGCAGCCAGCCGGGACTAGCGGGAGTAGAGCAGTACTTC; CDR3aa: CASSQPGLAGVEQYF
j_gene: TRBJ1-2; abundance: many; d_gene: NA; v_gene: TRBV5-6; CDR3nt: TGTGCCACGACAGGCGGAGAAGCATATGGCTACACCTTC; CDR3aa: CATTGGEAYGYTF
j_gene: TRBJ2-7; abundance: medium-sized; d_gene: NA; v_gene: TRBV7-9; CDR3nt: TGTGCCAGCAGCTCTCGCATGGGACTCGACGAGCAGTACTTC; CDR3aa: CASSSRMGLDEQYF
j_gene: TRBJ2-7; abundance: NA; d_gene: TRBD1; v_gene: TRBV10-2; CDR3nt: TGCGCCCCCTCTTACAGGGGCTACGAGCAGTACTTC; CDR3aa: CAPSYRGYEQYF
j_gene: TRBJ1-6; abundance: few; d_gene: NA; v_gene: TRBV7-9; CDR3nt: TGTGCCAGCAGCCACCCCCATGGGGTCGGTTCACCCCTCCACTTT; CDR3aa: CASSHPHGVGSPLHF
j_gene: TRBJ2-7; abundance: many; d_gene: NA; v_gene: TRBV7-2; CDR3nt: TGTGCCAGCAGCTTGGGGTATAACTCCTACGAGCAGTACTTC; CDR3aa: CASSLGYNSYEQYF